This TCR beta chain emerged from a study of CD8 T cells in Susac syndrome. An amount of RNA that ranged from roughly 0.5 to 1 ug was reverse transcribed with random hexamers. Coverage of TCR beta CDR3 amplification by immunoSEQ multiplex PCR extended to 54 Vbeta and 13 Jbeta. One entry per CDR3 protein results from TCRdb running MiXCR on the immunoSEQ multiplex PCR reads. This sample has 130,000 to 150,000 distinct CDR3 sequences, with 85% to 95% found just once. TCR beta sequencing was performed on blood CD8+ and CD4+ T cells. Healthy donors served as the controls. They were matched for age and sex. Negative magnetic isolation gave CD8+ and CD4+ cells; FACS enriched CD8+ TEMRA. V lost 7 bases and J 1 base, leaving 14 bases between the germline ends. Germline V gene sequence: CDR1 DFQATT, CDR2 SNEGSKA (reference sequence). CDR3 size: 13 residues.

This receptor was obtained from a human donor in good health. Sequencing input: CD8+ T cells from PBMCs. This chain joins TRBV20-1 and TRBJ2-7, with D hard to call. CDR3 region: CSEAAGASYEQYF. CDR3 bases: TGCAGTGAAGCCGCCGGAGCTTCCTACGAGCAGTACTTC.